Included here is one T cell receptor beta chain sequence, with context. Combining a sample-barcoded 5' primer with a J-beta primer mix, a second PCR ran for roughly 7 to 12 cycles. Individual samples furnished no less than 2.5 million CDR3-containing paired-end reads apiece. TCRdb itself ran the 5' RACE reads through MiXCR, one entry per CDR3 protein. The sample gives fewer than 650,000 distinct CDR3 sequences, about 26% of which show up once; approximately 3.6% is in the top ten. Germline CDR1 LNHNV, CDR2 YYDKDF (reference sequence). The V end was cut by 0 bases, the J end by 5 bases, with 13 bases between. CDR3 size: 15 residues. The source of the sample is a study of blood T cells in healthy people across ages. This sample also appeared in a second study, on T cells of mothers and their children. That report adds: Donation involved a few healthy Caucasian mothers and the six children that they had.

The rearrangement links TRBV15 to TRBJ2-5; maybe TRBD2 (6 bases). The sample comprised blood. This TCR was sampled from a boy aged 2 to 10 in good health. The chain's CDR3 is CATSREPGDGETQYF. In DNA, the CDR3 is TGTGCCACCAGCAGAGAACCGGGAGACGGGGAGACCCAGTACTTC.